Each of the 9 T cell receptor beta chains below was sequenced from the same sample in a study of blood T cell repertoires in COVID-19. TCRdb's copy holds only in-frame clones and misses some; the assay was immunoSEQ multiplex PCR. The table has about 170,000 clones, around four fifths seen once. The source material was peripheral blood. These receptor sequences come from a woman of 80 years or more with COVID-19, enrolled during active disease.

V and J are TRBV6-5 and TRBJ2-1, with TRBD2 matching 9 bases. The trim removed 0 bases at V and 15 bases at J, leaving 12 bases unmatched. The CDR3 loop spans 15 amino acids. The V gene's germline CDR1 is MNHEY and CDR2 SVGAGI. CDR3: CASSYSIAASGVRFF. The DNA of the CDR3 is TGTGCCAGCAGTTACTCGATAGCGGCTAGCGGGGTTAGGTTCTTC.

This clone was detected once. This chain connects TRBV27 to TRBJ2-1; 7 bases are shared with TRBD1. The V gene's germline CDR1 is MNHEY and CDR2 SMNVEV (reference sequence). Trimming at V came to 4 bases and at J to 5 bases, leaving 5 bases not matched to a gene. This CDR3 region has 14 residues. CDR3 sequence (DNA): TGTGCCAGCAGTTCAAACAGGGGACACAATGAGCAGTTCTTC. Encoded protein: CASSSNRGHNEQFF.

This chain connects TRBV18 to TRBJ2-7; the match to TRBD1 covers 9 bases. Per germline, CDR1 KGHSH and CDR2 LQKENI. This CDR3 is 16 amino acids long. Losses at the gene ends were 0 bases for V and 3 bases for J; bases not matched to a gene: 6. The CDR3 sequence is CASSPPRTGVFYEQYF. The DNA for the CDR3 is TGTGCCAGCTCACCACCCAGGACAGGGGTCTTCTACGAGCAGTACTTC.

The chain uses TRBV5-1 and TRBJ2-3; no definite D call. This CDR3 spans 15 amino acids. V dropped 0 bases and J dropped 3 bases, with 11 bases sitting between them. Looked up from germline, CDR1 is SGHRS and CDR2 is YFSETQ. In DNA form, the CDR3 reads TGCGCCAGCAGCTTGGCCGTGTTTCGTACAGATACGCAGTATTTT. Translating gives CASSLAVFRTDTQYF.

Only one count was recorded for this clone. The J gene is TRBJ2-1, the V gene TRBV28; 12 positions agree with TRBD2. Germline lookup yields CDR1 MDHEN and CDR2 SYDVKM. The J segment lost 6 bases and the V segment lost 5 bases, leaving 17 bases of the junction unmatched. The CDR3 length is 19 residues. CDR3 sequence reads: CASSPDGLAGFGGFNEQFF. The CDR3 DNA follows: TGTGCCAGCAGTCCCGATGGACTAGCGGGATTCGGTGGATTCAATGAGCAGTTCTTC.

This chain connects TRBV7-3 to TRBJ2-1, with D possibly matching TRBD2 (5 bases). V lost 6 bases to trimming and J lost 7 bases, with 13 bases between them. The CDR3 is 13 residues long. Germline V gene sequence: CDR1 SGHTA, CDR2 FQGTGA. As DNA, the CDR3 is TGTGCCAGCAGTCGCGGACTTATAAATGAGCAGTTCTTC. Its protein is CASSRGLINEQFF.

This sequence joins TRBV4-2 and TRBJ2-1, with a weak D call TRBD2 (7 bases). V lost 0 bases to trimming and J lost 8 bases, with 14 bases between them. CDR3 size: 15 residues. The germline V gene has CDR1 LGHNA and CDR2 YNFKEQ. Here the CDR3 reads CASSQDIGGADEQFF. The CDR3 DNA sequence: TGTGCCAGCAGCCAAGATATAGGGGGGGCCGATGAGCAGTTCTTC.

The gene calls are TRBV24-1 and TRBJ2-3; 7 bases line up with TRBD2. Germline V lookup: CDR1 KGHDR, CDR2 SFDVKD. Losses at the gene ends were 1 base for V and 9 bases for J; bases not matched to a gene: 3. The CDR3 extends over 13 amino acids. CDR3 region: CATSDFSGLTQYF. The CDR3 DNA sequence: TGTGCCACCAGTGATTTTAGCGGGTTAACGCAGTATTTT.

The chain combines TRBV6-1 with TRBJ1-2; 8 nucleotides line up with TRBD1. CDR3 length equals 13 residues. CDR1 is MNHNS, CDR2 SASEGT, per germline. After removal of 6 bases from V and 5 bases from J, the junction contained 5 bases not matched to a gene. The DNA of the CDR3 is TGTGCCAGCAGATCCGGGACAGGTTATGGCTACACCTTC. Its translation is CASRSGTGYGYTF.